Below, 13 T cell receptor beta chains from the same sample are listed, as sequenced in a study of graft-versus-host responses after intestinal transplantation. Measured with immunoSEQ multiplex PCR; TCRdb has only the in-frame clones, and not every one. In the table there are about 120,000 clones, about 93% of which are singletons. These receptors have no identified antigens. Material: unstimulated CD4+ T cells sorted from spleen or lymph node cells, obtained before intestinal transplant. These TCRs come from a human donor who received an intestinal transplant.

The genes are TRBV6-6 and TRBJ2-1, with D hard to call. The CDR3 is made up of 14 amino acids. Germline V gene lookup returns CDR1 MNHNY and CDR2 SVGAGI (reference sequence). Trimming removed 0 bases from V and 2 bases from J, with 5 bases in between. As DNA, the CDR3 is TGTGCCAGCAGTTACTCCGGACCCTACAATGAGCAGTTCTTC. Protein sequence: CASSYSGPYNEQFF.

The chain uses TRBV2 and TRBJ1-4; 7 bases fit TRBD1. Germline values: CDR1 SNHLY, CDR2 FYNNEI. Trimming at V came to 5 bases and at J to 5 bases, leaving 8 bases not matched to a gene. The CDR3 is 15 residues long. The CDR3 loop reads CASSFRQGSNEKLFF. CDR3 coding DNA: TGTGCCAGCAGTTTTCGACAGGGTTCGAATGAAAAACTGTTTTTT.

The rearrangement links TRBV12-5 to TRBJ2-7, with a weak D call TRBD2 (6 bases). V was pared by 6 bases and J by 6 bases, with 12 bases between. The CDR3 consists of 12 residues. CDR1 LGHNT and CDR2 FRNRAP come from the germline V gene. In nucleotides, the CDR3 is TGTGCTAGTGGGTCGGAGGGCGGCGAGCAGTACTTC. Translated: CASGSEGGEQYF.

The chain couples TRBV7-9 to TRBJ2-1, with 14 bases matching TRBD2. Trimming removed 4 bases from V and 6 bases from J; junction bases left unmatched: 11. CDR3 size: 18 residues. CDR1 SEHNR and CDR2 FQNEAQ come from the germline V gene (reference sequence). The CDR3 coding sequence is TGTGCCAGCAGCTCACTCGGGACTAGCGGGGGCGCGGGCAATGAGCAGTTCTTC. It codes for CASSSLGTSGGAGNEQFF.

This sequence joins TRBV11-1 and TRBJ2-7; D tentatively fits TRBD1 or TRBD2 (5 bases each). Trimming left V 5 bases short and J 5 bases short, with 19 bases between. The CDR3 totals 15 residues. Germline CDR1 and CDR2: SGHAT and FQDESV (reference sequence). The CDR3 nucleotides are TGTGCCAGCAGCCTTCAGAGGGGAGTCCCAAACGAGCAGTACTTC. The encoded protein is CASSLQRGVPNEQYF.

The gene calls are TRBV6-1 and TRBJ1-3; the D is unclear. V was cut by 4 bases and J by 0 bases, with 13 bases left in between. The germline gives CDR1 MNHNS, CDR2 SASEGT. This CDR3 spans 16 amino acids. The CDR3 nucleotides read TGTGCCAGCAGTGTCCCTGGACGGTACTCTGGAAACACCATATATTTT. The encoded protein is CASSVPGRYSGNTIYF.

This rearrangement joins TRBV10-2 to TRBJ2-7, with 11 nucleotides matching TRBD2. This CDR3 has 14 residues. Germline V gives CDR1 WSHSY, CDR2 SAAADI. The J segment lost 2 bases and the V segment lost 8 bases, leaving 5 bases of the junction unmatched. The CDR3 protein is CASAVAGGTYEQYF. In nucleotides, the CDR3 is TGCGCCAGCGCCGTAGCGGGAGGGACCTACGAGCAGTACTTC.

Note on this clone: Distinct nucleotide sequences in the sample also encode this CDR3. The genes are TRBV4-1 and TRBJ2-7, with no clear D. Per germline, CDR1 MGHRA and CDR2 YSYEKL. Trimming stripped 1 base from V and 4 bases from J, with 14 bases between. The CDR3 consists of 15 residues. CDR3 amino acids: CASSQGWPGPYEQYF. CDR3 nucleotide sequence: TGCGCCAGCAGCCAAGGGTGGCCCGGGCCGTACGAGCAGTACTTC.

The chain combines TRBV25-1 with TRBJ1-2; possibly TRBD1 for D (5 bases). This CDR3 has 13 residues. The V gene's germline CDR1 is MGHDK and CDR2 SYGVNS. The V and J ends lost 4 bases and 4 bases respectively, with 10 bases between them. CDR3 protein: CASSVPGTYGYTF. CDR3 DNA sequence: TGTGCCAGCAGTGTTCCAGGGACCTATGGCTACACCTTC.

The rearrangement uses TRBV4-2 and TRBJ1-1; D possibly corresponds to TRBD1 (6 bases). Deletions cut 0 bases from V and 4 bases from J, with 15 bases between. This CDR3 contains 16 residues. Germline-derived CDR1 and CDR2 are LGHNA and YNFKEQ. The CDR3 loop is CASSQDYDRRVTEAFF. CDR3 in DNA: TGTGCCAGCAGCCAAGATTACGACAGGCGTGTCACTGAAGCTTTCTTT.

The chain joins TRBV7-9 to TRBJ1-3; unclear D gene. CDR3 length: 12 amino acids. Germline assignment: CDR1 SEHNR and CDR2 FQNEAQ (reference sequence). The V gene lost 3 bases and the J gene lost 8 bases, with 8 bases spanning the gap. For the CDR3, the DNA is TGTGCCAGCAGCTTTACCGGCGACACCATATATTTT. Translated: CASSFTGDTIYF. Looking up the rest from reference TRBV7-9 and TRBJ1-3 gives the full variable domain: DTGVSQNPRHKITKRGQNVTFRCDPISEHNRLYWYRQTLGQGPEFLTYFQNEAQLEKSRLLSDRFSAERPKGSFSTLEIQRTEQGDSAMYLCASSFTGDTIYFGEGSWLTVV.

J is TRBJ2-7 and V is TRBV27; D is ambiguous. There are 15 residues in the CDR3. CDR1 is MNHEY, CDR2 SMNVEV, per germline (reference sequence). The V end was cut by 5 bases, the J end by 4 bases, with 18 bases between. The CDR3 region is CASSPLPLQQYEQYF. The CDR3 DNA is TGTGCCAGCAGTCCCCTTCCCTTACAGCAGTACGAGCAGTACTTC.

This clone was counted between two and nine times. The rearrangement uses TRBV19 and TRBJ1-2; D unresolved. This CDR3 contains 13 residues. V was trimmed by 6 bases and J by 1 base, leaving 9 bases between them. Germline loops: CDR1 LNHDA, CDR2 SQIVND (reference sequence). CDR3 amino acids: CASSTDINYGYTF. CDR3 bases: TGTGCCAGTAGCACAGACATTAACTATGGCTACACCTTC.